This T cell receptor (beta chain) derives from a study of blood T cell repertoires in COVID-19. CDR3 length: 14 amino acids. The germline V gene has CDR1 SGDLS and CDR2 YYNGEE. V was trimmed by 0 bases and J by 10 bases, leaving 14 bases between them. Measured with immunoSEQ multiplex PCR; TCRdb has only the in-frame clones, and not every one. This table holds a few hundred thousand clones, around nine tenths found once. V and J are TRBV9 and TRBJ2-1; D uncertain. Sequences were obtained from PBMCs or T cells enriched from blood (not recorded which). The TCR comes from a woman younger than 45 who had been exposed to COVID-19. The CDR3 sequence: CASSVGAPTNEQFF. The CDR3 coding sequence is TGTGCCAGCAGCGTAGGGGCCCCGACGAACGAGCAGTTCTTC.